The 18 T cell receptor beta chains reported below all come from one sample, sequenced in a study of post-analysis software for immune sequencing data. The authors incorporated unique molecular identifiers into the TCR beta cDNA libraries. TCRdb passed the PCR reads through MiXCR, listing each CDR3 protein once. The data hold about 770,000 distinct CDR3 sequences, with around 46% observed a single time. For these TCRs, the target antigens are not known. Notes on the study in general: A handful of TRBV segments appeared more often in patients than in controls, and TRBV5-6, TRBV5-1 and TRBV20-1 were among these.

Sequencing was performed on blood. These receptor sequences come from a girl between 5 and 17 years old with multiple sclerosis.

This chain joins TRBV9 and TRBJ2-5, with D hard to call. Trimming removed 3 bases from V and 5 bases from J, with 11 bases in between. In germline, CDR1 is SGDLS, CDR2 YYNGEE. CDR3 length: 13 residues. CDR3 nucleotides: TGTGCCAGCAGCGGGACCCTTAAGGAGACCCAGTACTTC. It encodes CASSGTLKETQYF.

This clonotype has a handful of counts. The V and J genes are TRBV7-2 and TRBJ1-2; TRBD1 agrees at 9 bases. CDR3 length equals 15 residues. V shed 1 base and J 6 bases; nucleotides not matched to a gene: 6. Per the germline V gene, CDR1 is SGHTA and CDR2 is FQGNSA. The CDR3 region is CASSLVRDRENGYTF. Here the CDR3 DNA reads TGTGCCAGCAGCTTAGTTAGGGACAGGGAGAATGGCTACACCTTC.

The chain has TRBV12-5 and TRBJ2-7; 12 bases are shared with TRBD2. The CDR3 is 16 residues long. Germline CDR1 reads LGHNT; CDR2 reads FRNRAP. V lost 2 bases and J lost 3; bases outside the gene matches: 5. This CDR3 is CASGLPTSGSRYEQYF. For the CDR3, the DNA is TGTGCTAGTGGTTTGCCGACTAGCGGGAGTCGCTACGAGCAGTACTTC.

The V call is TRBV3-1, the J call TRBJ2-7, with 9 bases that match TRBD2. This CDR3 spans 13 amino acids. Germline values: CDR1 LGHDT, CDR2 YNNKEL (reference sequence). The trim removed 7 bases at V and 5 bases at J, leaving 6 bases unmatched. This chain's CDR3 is CASNRGGGDEQYF. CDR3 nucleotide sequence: TGTGCCAGCAACCGCGGGGGGGGAGACGAGCAGTACTTC.

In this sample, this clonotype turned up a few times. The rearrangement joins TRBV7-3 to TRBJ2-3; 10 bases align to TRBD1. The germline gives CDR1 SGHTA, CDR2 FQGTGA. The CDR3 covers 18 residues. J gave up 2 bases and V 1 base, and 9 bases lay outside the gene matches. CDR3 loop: CASSLNGGGTGDTDTQYF. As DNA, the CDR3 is TGTGCCAGCAGCTTAAATGGCGGGGGGACAGGGGACACAGATACGCAGTATTTT.

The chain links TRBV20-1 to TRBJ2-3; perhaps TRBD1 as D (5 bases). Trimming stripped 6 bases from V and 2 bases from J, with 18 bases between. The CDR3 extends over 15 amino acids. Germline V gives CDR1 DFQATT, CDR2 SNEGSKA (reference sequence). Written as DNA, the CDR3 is TGCAGTGCGGCGGCTGTTGGGGCGGCCACAGATACGCAGTATTTT. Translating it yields CSAAAVGAATDTQYF.

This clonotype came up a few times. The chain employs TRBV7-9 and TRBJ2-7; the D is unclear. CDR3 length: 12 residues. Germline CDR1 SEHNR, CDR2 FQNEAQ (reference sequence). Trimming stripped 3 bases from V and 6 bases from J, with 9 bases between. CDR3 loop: CASSFGYTEQYF. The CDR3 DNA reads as TGTGCCAGCAGCTTCGGTTACACCGAGCAGTACTTC.

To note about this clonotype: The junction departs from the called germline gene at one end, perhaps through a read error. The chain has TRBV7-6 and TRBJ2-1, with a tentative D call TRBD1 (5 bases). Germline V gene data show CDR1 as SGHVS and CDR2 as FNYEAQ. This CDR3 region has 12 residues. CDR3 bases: TGTGCCAGCAGCTTAGCGGACAATGAGCGGTTCTTC. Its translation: CASSLADNERFF.

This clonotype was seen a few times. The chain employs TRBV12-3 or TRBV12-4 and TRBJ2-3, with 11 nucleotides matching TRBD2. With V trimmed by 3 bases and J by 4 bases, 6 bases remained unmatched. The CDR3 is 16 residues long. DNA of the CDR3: TGTGCCAGCAGTTTCTCTACTAGCGGGAGATCAGATACGCAGTATTTT. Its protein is CASSFSTSGRSDTQYF.

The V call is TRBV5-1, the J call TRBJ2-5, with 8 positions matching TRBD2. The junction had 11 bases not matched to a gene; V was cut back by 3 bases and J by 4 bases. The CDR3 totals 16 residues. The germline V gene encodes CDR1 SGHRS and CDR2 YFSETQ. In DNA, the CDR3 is TGCGCCAGCAGCTCGAAAACCGGGACTAGAGGAGAGACCCAGTACTTC. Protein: CASSSKTGTRGETQYF.

The CDR3 is CASSSLLYNVLTF. DNA of the CDR3: TGCGCCAGCAGCTCGTTGTTGTACAACGTCCTGACTTTC. The chain combines TRBV5-1 with TRBJ2-6; D remains unclear. V was trimmed by 3 bases and J by 9 bases, leaving 10 bases between them. Germline values: CDR1 SGHRS, CDR2 YFSETQ. The CDR3 runs 13 residues.

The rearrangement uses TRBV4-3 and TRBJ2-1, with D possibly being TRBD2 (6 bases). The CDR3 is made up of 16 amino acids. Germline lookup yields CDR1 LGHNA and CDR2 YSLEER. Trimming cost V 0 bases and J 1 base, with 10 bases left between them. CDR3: CASSQESGRSYNEQFF. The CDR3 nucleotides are TGCGCCAGCAGCCAAGAGTCCGGGAGATCCTACAATGAGCAGTTCTTC.

The CDR3: CARGGISYEQYF. DNA for the CDR3: TGCGCCAGGGGGGGCATTTCCTACGAGCAGTACTTC. V and J are TRBV4-1 and TRBJ2-7; D might be TRBD1 or TRBD2, each matching 6 bases. The CDR3 extends over 12 amino acids. Germline V gene lookup returns CDR1 MGHRA and CDR2 YSYEKL. V dropped 9 bases and J dropped 1 base, with 10 bases sitting between them.

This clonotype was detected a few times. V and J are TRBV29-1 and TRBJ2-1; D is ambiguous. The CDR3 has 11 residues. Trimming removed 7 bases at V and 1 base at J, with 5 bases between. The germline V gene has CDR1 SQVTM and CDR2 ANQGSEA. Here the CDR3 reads CSAQSYNEQFF. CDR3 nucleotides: TGCAGCGCACAGTCCTACAATGAGCAGTTCTTC.

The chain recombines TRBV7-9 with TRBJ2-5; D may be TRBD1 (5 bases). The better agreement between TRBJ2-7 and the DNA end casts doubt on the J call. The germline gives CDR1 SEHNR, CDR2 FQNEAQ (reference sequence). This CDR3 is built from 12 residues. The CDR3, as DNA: TGTGCCAGCAGCTTCCAGGGTAACGAGCAGTACTTC. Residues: CASSFQGNEQYF.

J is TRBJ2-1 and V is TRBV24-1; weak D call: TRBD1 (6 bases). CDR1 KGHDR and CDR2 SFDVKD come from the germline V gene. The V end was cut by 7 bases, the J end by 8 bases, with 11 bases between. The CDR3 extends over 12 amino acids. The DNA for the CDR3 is TGTGCCACCAGCCCACAGGGCGATGAGCAGTTCTTC. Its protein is CATSPQGDEQFF.

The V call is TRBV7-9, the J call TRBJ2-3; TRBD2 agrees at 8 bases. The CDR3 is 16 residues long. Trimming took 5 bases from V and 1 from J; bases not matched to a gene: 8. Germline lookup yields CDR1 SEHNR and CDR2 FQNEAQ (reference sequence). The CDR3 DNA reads TGTGCCAGCAGCCCCCTGGTAGCGGGACGCACAGATACGCAGTATTTT. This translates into CASSPLVAGRTDTQYF.

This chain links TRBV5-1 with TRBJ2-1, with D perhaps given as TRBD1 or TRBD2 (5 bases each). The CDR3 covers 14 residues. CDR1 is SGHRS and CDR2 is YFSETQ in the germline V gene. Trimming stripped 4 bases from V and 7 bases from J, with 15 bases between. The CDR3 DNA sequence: TGCGCCAGCAGCGTTATTCCGGGGCAGAATGAGCAGTTCTTC. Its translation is CASSVIPGQNEQFF.